This entry lists 21 T cell receptor beta chains sequenced from one sample in a study of blood T cells in healthy people across ages. Combining a sample-barcoded 5' primer with a J-beta primer mix, a second PCR ran for roughly 7 to 12 cycles. TCRdb reprocessed the 5' RACE reads with MiXCR, giving one entry per CDR3 protein. The sample yields about 1.8 million distinct CDR3 sequences, roughly 49% seen once. Sequencing was performed on blood. Receptors were obtained from a woman aged 40 to 50 in good health.

This clonotype was counted a few times. The chain joins TRBV6-2 or TRBV6-3 to TRBJ2-5, with D maybe TRBD1 (6 bases). The CDR3 totals 15 residues. V was clipped by 8 bases and J by 1 base, with 17 bases between them. Germline-derived CDR1 and CDR2 are MNHEY and SVGEGT. This chain's CDR3 is CASAHGTRTQETQYF. DNA of the CDR3: TGTGCCAGCGCCCACGGGACACGGACCCAAGAGACCCAGTACTTC.

The V and J genes are TRBV27 and TRBJ2-5; D may correspond to TRBD1 or TRBD2 (5 bases each). The CDR3 runs to 13 residues. V lost 6 bases and J 4 bases, leaving 12 bases between the germline ends. Germline V lookup: CDR1 MNHEY, CDR2 SMNVEV (reference sequence). DNA of the CDR3: TGTGCCAGCAGGTCGGGGCTTGGAGAGACCCAGTACTTC. This sequence encodes CASRSGLGETQYF.

The chain carries TRBV6-4 and TRBJ1-2; D unclear. Germline loops: CDR1 MRHNA, CDR2 SNTAGT. V lost 6 bases, J lost 0 bases, and 11 bases lay in between. The CDR3 totals 14 residues. CDR3 nucleotide sequence: TGTGCCAGCAGGGGAGACGGAGCTAACTATGGCTACACCTTC. Translating it yields CASRGDGANYGYTF.

The CDR3 sequence: CASSNRQGPFYEQYF. The CDR3 DNA reads TGTGCCAGCAGTAACCGACAGGGGCCCTTCTACGAGCAGTACTTC. The J gene is TRBJ2-7, the V gene TRBV27; 8 bases are shared with TRBD1. V dropped 5 bases and J dropped 3; count of bases not matched to a gene: 9. The CDR3 is made up of 15 amino acids. CDR1 MNHEY and CDR2 SMNVEV come from the germline V gene (reference sequence).

The J gene is TRBJ2-1, the V gene TRBV6-6; 10 bases are a match to TRBD2. The germline V gene encodes CDR1 MNHNY and CDR2 SVGAGI (reference sequence). The trim removed 8 bases at V and 4 bases at J, leaving 2 bases unmatched. CDR3 size: 13 residues. The DNA for the CDR3 is TGTGCCAGCGAGCGGGGGGGTTACAATGAGCAGTTCTTC. Its translation: CASERGGYNEQFF.

This clonotype was found a few times. V and J are TRBV9 and TRBJ1-1, with 8 bases matching TRBD1. The germline V gene has CDR1 SGDLS and CDR2 YYNGEE. V gave up 3 bases and J gave up 5 bases; unmatched junction bases: 9. CDR3 size: 15 residues. In nucleotides, the CDR3 is TGTGCCAGCAGCGAGGGGGACAGGTATTCAACTGAAGCTTTCTTT. This translates into CASSEGDRYSTEAFF.

Note on this clonotype: Sequence at one end of the junction differs from germline and may be a read error. The chain is built from TRBV11-3 and TRBJ2-1; possible D gene TRBD2, 6 bases. This CDR3 is built from 13 residues. Germline values: CDR1 SGHNT, CDR2 YENEEA. Here the CDR3 reads CASSVEPSDEQFF. The CDR3 nucleotides read TGTGCCAGCAGCGTAGAGCCTAGCGATGAGCAGTTCTTC.

The chain links TRBV4-2 to TRBJ1-2; D remains unclear. From germline, CDR1 is LGHNA and CDR2 YNFKEQ. CDR3 length: 15 amino acids. V gave up 0 bases and J gave up 4 bases, with 12 bases separating them. The DNA for the CDR3 is TGTGCCAGCAGCCAAGATTTTCGCGGAACCTATGGCTACACCTTC. Protein sequence: CASSQDFRGTYGYTF.

The chain has TRBV7-2 and TRBJ2-3; no firm D call. V gave up 3 bases and J gave up 4 bases, with 8 bases separating them. This CDR3 has 13 amino acids. Germline V gene data show CDR1 as SGHTA and CDR2 as FQGNSA. CDR3 sequence (DNA): TGTGCCAGCAGCTTCCAAGATCCAGATACGCAGTATTTT. Translation: CASSFQDPDTQYF. Variable domain in full (rest from reference TRBV7-2 and TRBJ2-3): GAGVSQSPSNKVTEKGKDVELRCDPISGHTALYWYRQSLGQGLEFLIYFQGNSAPDKSGLPSDRFSAERTGGSVSTLTIQRTQQEDSAVYLCASSFQDPDTQYFGPGTRLTVL.

This clonotype was seen at least ten times. The junction and the germline gene differ at one end; a read error may be behind it. The chain recombines TRBV5-1 with TRBJ2-1; D is uncertain. Germline V lookup: CDR1 SGHRS, CDR2 YFSETQ. The CDR3 totals 15 residues. The CDR3 nucleotides are TGTGCCAGCAGCTTAGAAAGTTCATCCTACAATGAGCAGTTCTTC. Amino acid sequence: CASSLESSSYNEQFF. Filled out from reference TRBV5-1 and TRBJ2-1, the complete variable domain reads KAGVTQTPRYLIKTRGQQVTLSCSPISGHRSVSWYQQTPGQGLQFLFEYFSETQRNKGNFPGRFSGRQFSNSRSEMNVSTLELGDSALYLCASSLESSSYNEQFFGPGTRLTVL.

The chain uses TRBV7-2 and TRBJ2-3, with D uncertain. The germline V and J ends were trimmed by 1 base and 4 bases, with 12 bases remaining between them. Germline-derived CDR1 and CDR2 are SGHTA and FQGNSA. This CDR3 has 15 amino acids. The CDR3 DNA is TGTGCCAGCAGCTTAGTTAAGGGCAGCGCAGATACGCAGTATTTT. This encodes CASSLVKGSADTQYF. Together with reference TRBV7-2 and TRBJ2-3, the CDR3 gives the full variable domain: GAGVSQSPSNKVTEKGKDVELRCDPISGHTALYWYRQSLGQGLEFLIYFQGNSAPDKSGLPSDRFSAERTGGSVSTLTIQRTQQEDSAVYLCASSLVKGSADTQYFGPGTRLTVL.

In this sample, this clonotype turned up a few times. The chain uses TRBV7-9 and TRBJ2-7, with D unclear. Trimming removed 5 bases from V and 3 bases from J, with 14 bases in between. Germline V CDR1 and CDR2: SEHNR, FQNEAQ (reference sequence). The CDR3 covers 14 residues. In nucleotides, the CDR3 is TGTGCCAGCAGCCCCCCCGGAGAGGTCTACGAGCAGTACTTC. It yields the protein CASSPPGEVYEQYF.

This chain connects TRBV7-2 to TRBJ2-5; D might be TRBD1 or TRBD2, each matching 6 bases. In germline, CDR1 is SGHTA, CDR2 FQGNSA. V lost 3 bases and J lost 1, with 12 bases in between. The CDR3 extends over 15 amino acids. The CDR3 region has the DNA TGTGCCAGCAGCTTCCACGGGGGCCTCCAAGAGACCCAGTACTTC. It encodes CASSFHGGLQETQYF.

This clonotype has just a few counts. The gene calls are TRBV19 and TRBJ1-2; D gene unclear. Germline-derived CDR1 and CDR2 are LNHDA and SQIVND (reference sequence). V lost 4 bases to trimming and J lost 4 bases, with 7 bases between them. This CDR3 has 12 amino acids. CDR3 amino acids: CASSTALYGYTF. DNA of the CDR3: TGTGCCAGTAGTACAGCCCTCTATGGCTACACCTTC.

This clonotype was recorded a few times. The V call is TRBV4-2, the J call TRBJ2-3; weak D call: TRBD2 (5 bases). V lost 4 bases to trimming and J lost 6 bases, with 14 bases between them. This CDR3 contains 14 residues. The V gene's germline CDR1 is LGHNA and CDR2 YNFKEQ. The CDR3 is CASSPDIRGDTQYF. Here the CDR3 DNA reads TGTGCCAGCAGCCCCGATATCCGAGGGGATACGCAGTATTTT.

The V call is TRBV12-3 or TRBV12-4, the J call TRBJ1-1; TRBD1 matches 7 bases. The CDR3 covers 12 residues. The junction had 10 bases not matched to a gene; V was cut back by 8 bases and J by 10 bases. The CDR3 sequence: CASDNRDSGAFF. The CDR3 DNA follows: TGTGCCAGCGACAACAGGGACAGCGGAGCTTTCTTT.

The chain couples TRBV12-3 or TRBV12-4 to TRBJ1-5; the D gene is possibly TRBD1 (6 bases). This CDR3 has 16 residues. Between the trimmed V and J ends, which lost 1 base and 4 bases, there was a span of 14 bases. This chain's CDR3 is CASSLESGAGNQPQHF. CDR3 nucleotides: TGTGCCAGCAGTTTAGAGTCAGGGGCGGGGAATCAGCCCCAGCATTTT.

This clonotype came up a few times. The rearrangement joins TRBV20-1 to TRBJ2-1; 9 bases agree with TRBD1. This CDR3 has 15 residues. V was clipped by 1 base and J by 7 bases; unmatched bases: 8. Germline V gene data show CDR1 as DFQATT and CDR2 as SNEGSKA (reference sequence). The CDR3 nucleotides read TGCAGTGCTAGAGTTGACAGGGGGGGTTATAATGAGCAGTTCTTC. It specifies CSARVDRGGYNEQFF.

V usage is TRBV25-1 and J usage is TRBJ2-3; 12 bases line up with TRBD2. The V gene's germline CDR1 is MGHDK and CDR2 SYGVNS. V shed 1 base and J 3 bases; nucleotides not matched to a gene: 14. This CDR3 has 20 residues. The CDR3 bases are TGTGCCAGCAGTGAATTTGCACCACCATGGACTAGCGGGGAGACAGATACGCAGTATTTT. This gives the protein CASSEFAPPWTSGETDTQYF.

The chain carries TRBV5-1 and TRBJ2-3; D not certain. The germline V gene encodes CDR1 SGHRS and CDR2 YFSETQ. Trimming stripped 2 bases from V and 2 bases from J, with 9 bases between. The CDR3 is 14 amino acids. The CDR3 region has the DNA TGCGCCAGCAGCTTAATAGAAGTCACAGATACGCAGTATTTT. Amino acid sequence: CASSLIEVTDTQYF.

This clonotype was observed a few times. This chain joins TRBV5-6 and TRBJ2-1, with a possible D match to TRBD1 (5 bases). V lost 3 bases to trimming and J lost 6 bases, with 7 bases between them. The CDR3 runs to 12 residues. The V gene's germline CDR1 is SGHDT and CDR2 YYEEEE. The CDR3 DNA reads as TGTGCCAGCAGCTGGGGCAGCAATGAGCAGTTCTTC. It encodes CASSWGSNEQFF.